This T cell receptor (beta chain) derives from a study of cytomegalovirus exposure and HLA in healthy donors. Study overall: It was reported in a later analysis that the same platform had been used for the 120 validation repertoires as for the approximately 700 first-cohort repertoires. Study-level findings and limits: Confirmation in vitro established that a few CMV-associated chains were specific for CMV antigens.

Profiling relied on immunoSEQ multiplex PCR, and the TCRdb table lists in-frame clones only, not all of them. The data contain 200,000 to 250,000 clones, 65% to 85% of them singletons. On this clone: Its antigen is unknown.

J lost 4 bases, V lost 3 bases, and 17 bases had no gene match. CDR3 size: 19 residues. From germline, CDR1 is MNHNS and CDR2 SASEGT. The sequenced material came from PBMCs. The receptor was isolated from a woman in her 30s in good health and CMV-seropositive. V is TRBV6-1 and J is TRBJ1-2; TRBD1 matches at 10 bases. CDR3 in amino acids: CASSEGNSGTGESGYGYTF. CDR3 bases: TGTGCCAGCAGTGAGGGGAATTCCGGGACAGGGGAGTCGGGCTATGGCTACACCTTC.